Listed here is a single T cell receptor beta chain. This entry is derived from a study of T cell responses to AZD1222 COVID-19 vaccine. About the study: Second doses at about 4 or about 12 weeks were pooled.

Profiling relied on immunoSEQ multiplex PCR, and the TCRdb table lists in-frame clones only, not all of them. Among over 100,000 clones, about nine tenths were seen once, and the ten largest hold roughly 2.3%. This CDR3 contains 13 residues. Trimming stripped 3 bases from V and 2 bases from J, with 7 bases between. Germline assignment: CDR1 LNHDA and CDR2 SQIVND (reference sequence). This sequence joins TRBV19 and TRBJ2-5; D is unclear. This clonotype originated in an adult in good health. The sequences come from peripheral blood, collected on day 0 of AZD1222 vaccination. The CDR3 is CASSIVIQETQYF. CDR3 DNA: TGTGCCAGTAGTATCGTGATACAAGAGACCCAGTACTTC.